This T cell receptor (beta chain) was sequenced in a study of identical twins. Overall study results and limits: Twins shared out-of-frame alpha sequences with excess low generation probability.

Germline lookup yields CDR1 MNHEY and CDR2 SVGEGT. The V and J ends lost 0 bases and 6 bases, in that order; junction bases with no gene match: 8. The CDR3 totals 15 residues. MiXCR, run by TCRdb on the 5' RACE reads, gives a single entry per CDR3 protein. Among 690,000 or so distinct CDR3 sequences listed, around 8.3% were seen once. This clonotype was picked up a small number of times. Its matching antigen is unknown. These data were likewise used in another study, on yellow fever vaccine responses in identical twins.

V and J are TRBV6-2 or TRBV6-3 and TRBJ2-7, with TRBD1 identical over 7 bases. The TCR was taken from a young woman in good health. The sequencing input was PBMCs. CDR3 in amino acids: CASSYSRGTASEQYF. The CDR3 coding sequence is TGTGCCAGCAGTTACTCGCGAGGGACAGCAAGCGAGCAGTACTTC.